Shown below are 2 T cell receptor beta chains from a single sample sequenced in a study of shared clonotypes between healthy human individuals. Produced via immunoSEQ multiplex PCR; TCRdb's table is partial and in-frame only. The sample has 730,000 or so clones; approximately 79% are singletons. The sample taken for sequencing was memory CD4+ T cells sorted from blood. This sample's subset: CD45RA-negative fraction. These receptors all stem from a woman under 40 in good health.

In DNA, the CDR3 is TGTGCCAGTAGTACGCCGACTCACGGACTAGCGGGAGTGGAGACCCAGTACTTC. Protein product: CASSTPTHGLAGVETQYF. The V call is TRBV19, the J call TRBJ2-5, with 13 positions matching TRBD2. CDR1 LNHDA and CDR2 SQIVND come from the germline V gene (reference sequence). Trimming cost V 4 bases and J 5 bases; bases outside gene matches: 13. This CDR3 region has 18 residues.

The rearrangement joins TRBV9 to TRBJ1-3, with D tentatively TRBD1 (6 bases). Germline-derived CDR1 and CDR2 are SGDLS and YYNGEE. The V and J ends lost 4 bases and 2 bases respectively, with 13 bases between them. CDR3 length equals 15 residues. The CDR3 here is CASSPGAGAGNTIYF. The CDR3 DNA sequence: TGTGCCAGCAGCCCGGGGGCGGGGGCTGGAAACACCATATATTTT.